This TCR beta chain was sequenced for a study of blood T cell repertoires in COVID-19. Turning to the study itself: Sites across the United States, Italy and Spain contributed samples from acute and convalescent COVID-19. Nucleic acid was either cDNA or gDNA, and it came from T cells, B-cell-depleted T cells, or PBMCs.

The CDR3 totals 16 residues. Germline CDR1 is MGHRA and CDR2 is YSYEKL. The V segment lost 5 bases and the J segment 2 bases; nucleotides outside the gene matches: 6. Per the original data handling: Amplified reference gene primers provided the basis for estimating nucleated cell counts. Profiling relied on immunoSEQ multiplex PCR, and the TCRdb table lists in-frame clones only, not all of them. That table is the source of V, J and clone size, and D and trimming were worked out from the DNA. This table has more than 250,000 clones, about 89% appearing once. V usage is TRBV4-1 and J usage is TRBJ1-6, with 7 bases identical to TRBD1. The clonotype was recovered from a man aged 18 to 29 who had recovered from COVID-19. Input material: peripheral blood. The CDR3 nucleotides read TGCGCCAGCAGCACCCCGACAGGGACCTATAATTCACCCCTCCACTTT. Protein product: CASSTPTGTYNSPLHF.